The source of this T cell receptor beta chain is a study of CXCR3-negative and CXCR3-positive naive CD8 T cells. The libraries of TRB cDNA were prepared using 5' RACE with UMI labels. TCRdb derives one entry per CDR3 protein from the 5' RACE reads, leaving out DNA. This listing includes some 150,000 distinct CDR3 sequences. General study points: With respect to TRBV-TRBJ usage, naive CXCR3-negative and CXCR3-positive cells were similar; memory differed. Comparably high diversity was seen in both naive subsets, and much lower diversity in memory CD8+ cells. CXCR3-positive naive cells carried more hydrophobic TRB CDR3s than CXCR3-negative naive cells did. Cryopreservation partially lowered CXCR3 expression, so most assays used fresh PBMCs.

As to this clonotype: Antigen unknown.

The sequence was collected from a human donor in good health. Some clones in this sample may be carry-over from other donors' samples. Sequencing was performed on naive CXCR3+ CD8+ T cells from blood. As to subset: CD45RO-CCR7+CD27+CD95- naive CD8+ T cells expressing CXCR3 (TNR3+).

The CDR3 sequence: CASSYRDDTGELFF. The gene calls are TRBV6-2 or TRBV6-3 and TRBJ2-2. Germline V gene lookup returns CDR1 MNHEY and CDR2 SVGEGT. The CDR3 loop spans 14 amino acids.